The text below deals with one T cell receptor beta chain. The antigen is unknown. The germline CDR1 and CDR2 sequences are DFQATT and SNEGSKA (reference sequence). Trimming took off 0 bases at V and 1 base at J, with 13 bases between the two ends. This CDR3 is 16 amino acids long. This record belongs to a study of regulatory T cells in long-lasting Graves disease. Study findings and constraints: The study found lower TCR diversity in persistent Graves' patients than in newly diagnosed ones. Persistent disease was associated with favored TRBV28 usage and with favored use of TRBJ1-2 and TRBJ2-5.

Libraries of TCR beta came from iRepertoire HTBI primers plus Arm-PCR of CDR3 regions. As originally analysed: Samples collectively showed some 60 TRBV and more than 12 TRBJ segments. TCRdb redid the calling of the multiplex PCR reads with MiXCR, one entry per CDR3 protein. TCRdb assigned the V and J calls; the authors' analysis was not used. The data contain 400,000 to 500,000 distinct CDR3 sequences, over 20% of them seen just once; the ten biggest clones take up roughly an eighth. The time point was: persistent/refractory GD, antithyroid drugs over 5 years with positive TRAb. With RNA extracted from PBMCs as input, the TCR library was made. Recruitment took place at an endocrinology department in Xi'an, China.

The receptor was derived from a female donor with Graves disease. V usage is TRBV20-1 and J usage is TRBJ2-1; tentatively, D is TRBD1 or TRBD2 (6 bases each). This material consisted of peripheral blood mononuclear cells (PBMCs), taken when the disease was refractory, from a patient treated with antithyroid drugs. The CDR3 spells CSARDLEGDSYNEQFF. CDR3 coding DNA: TGCAGTGCTAGAGATTTGGAGGGGGATTCCTACAATGAGCAGTTCTTC.